These 9 T cell receptor beta chains share one sample of origin, sequenced in a study of OX40 agonist ivuxolimab in advanced cancers. Produced via immunoSEQ multiplex PCR; TCRdb's table is partial and in-frame only. The repertoire holds tens of thousands of clones, roughly 85% seen once, with 0.65% to 0.9% in the top ten. This sample comprised CD4+ or CD8+ T cells sorted from blood, obtained in a trial of the OX40 agonist ivuxolimab. The receptors originated from an adult with an advanced solid tumor such as melanoma, head and neck, liver or kidney cancer.

J is TRBJ1-1 and V is TRBV11-2; D might be TRBD1 (5 bases). The CDR3 contains 14 residues. V shed 6 bases and J shed 1 base, with 12 bases lying between them. Germline V gene sequence: CDR1 SGHAT, CDR2 FQNNGV. CDR3 protein: CASRPGLPNTEAFF. In nucleotides, the CDR3 is TGTGCCAGCAGACCGGGACTCCCGAACACTGAAGCTTTCTTT.

The chain joins TRBV18 to TRBJ1-1; D not resolved. Germline V gene data show CDR1 as KGHSH and CDR2 as LQKENI. Trimming shortened V by 2 bases and J by 8 bases, and 12 bases separated the two germline ends. This CDR3 is built from 13 residues. In DNA form, the CDR3 reads TGTGCCAGCTCACCAAGACCGGACTTGGAAGCTTTCTTT. This encodes CASSPRPDLEAFF.

The V call is TRBV10-3, the J call TRBJ2-7, with D perhaps matching TRBD1 or TRBD2 (5 bases each). Trimming stripped 0 bases from V and 3 bases from J, with 18 bases between. This CDR3 is 17 amino acids long. CDR1 and CDR2 from the germline V gene are ENHRY and SYGVKD. The CDR3 region has the DNA TGTGCCATCAGTGAGTCTATTGGGACCCGTGCGAGCTACGAGCAGTACTTC. Translated, it gives CAISESIGTRASYEQYF.

This clone was seen a few times. The V call is TRBV30, the J call TRBJ2-3, with 8 positions matching TRBD2. This CDR3 has 14 amino acids. CDR1 is GTSNPN, CDR2 SVGIG, per germline (reference sequence). With 5 bases clipped from V and 11 bases from J, the junction kept 15 bases outside the gene matches. CDR3 in DNA: TGTGCCTGGCGCCCGGGGGGGCTCGCGATGAAGCAGTATTTT. Its translation: CAWRPGGLAMKQYF.

The CDR3 here is CASSYSNMGNQPQHF. DNA of the CDR3: TGTGCCAGCAGTTATTCTAATATGGGCAATCAGCCCCAGCATTTT. V is TRBV6-6 and J is TRBJ1-5; no firm D call. Germline CDR1 MNHNY, CDR2 SVGAGI (reference sequence). This CDR3 spans 15 amino acids. V was clipped by 3 bases and J by 2 bases, with 11 bases between them.

The V gene is TRBV5-4, the J gene TRBJ1-3, with TRBD1 matching 9 bases. Trimming removed 3 bases from V and 4 bases from J; junction bases left unmatched: 5. Germline-derived CDR1 and CDR2 are SGHNT and YYREEE (reference sequence). The CDR3 spans 15 residues. The CDR3 region is CASSSPGQGGNTIYF. The CDR3 DNA reads as TGTGCCAGCAGCTCGCCGGGACAGGGAGGAAACACCATATATTTT.

V and J are TRBV6-5 and TRBJ2-2; 7 bases are shared with TRBD1. The germline V gene encodes CDR1 MNHEY and CDR2 SVGAGI. The CDR3 totals 14 residues. Losses at the gene ends were 7 bases for V and 3 bases for J; bases not matched to a gene: 5. DNA of the CDR3: TGTGCCAGCAAGCGACAGGGAGACACCGGGGAGCTGTTTTTT. Translating gives CASKRQGDTGELFF.

This clone has a handful of counts. The CDR3 loop is CASSTWHGVTEAFF. CDR3 DNA sequence: TGCGCCAGCAGTACGTGGCATGGGGTCACTGAAGCTTTCTTT. This rearrangement joins TRBV5-1 to TRBJ1-1; no reliable D call. This CDR3 has 14 residues. Per the germline V gene, CDR1 is SGHRS and CDR2 is YFSETQ. Trimming removed 5 bases from V and 4 bases from J, with 15 bases in between.

The sample holds a few counts of this clone. This same CDR3 is encoded by further DNA sequences in the sample. The rearrangement uses TRBV29-1 and TRBJ2-5; 9 positions agree with TRBD1. Germline CDR1 SQVTM, CDR2 ANQGSEA. The CDR3 runs 13 residues. Germline trimming cut 7 bases from V and 4 bases from J; bases unmatched to any gene: 7. CDR3 sequence (DNA): TGCAGCGGCCGGGACAGGGTAAGAGAGACCCAGTACTTC. Translation gives CSGRDRVRETQYF.